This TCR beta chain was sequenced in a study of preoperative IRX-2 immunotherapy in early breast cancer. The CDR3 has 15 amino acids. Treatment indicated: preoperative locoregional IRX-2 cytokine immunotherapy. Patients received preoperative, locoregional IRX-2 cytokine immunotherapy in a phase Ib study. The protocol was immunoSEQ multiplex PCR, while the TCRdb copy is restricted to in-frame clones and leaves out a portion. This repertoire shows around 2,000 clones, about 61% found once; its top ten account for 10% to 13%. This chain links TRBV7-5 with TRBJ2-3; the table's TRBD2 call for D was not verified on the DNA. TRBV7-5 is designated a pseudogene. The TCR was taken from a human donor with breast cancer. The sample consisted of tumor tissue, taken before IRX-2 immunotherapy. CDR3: CASLLGSTSTDTQYF. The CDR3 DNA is TGTGCCAGCCTACTGGGTAGCACTAGCACAGATACGCAGTATTTT.